Below are 28 T cell receptor beta chains sequenced from a single sample in a study of T cells in tuberculosis. TCRdb's copy holds only in-frame clones and misses some; the assay was immunoSEQ multiplex PCR. The sample has around 45,000 clones; roughly 94% are singletons. The sample comprised PBMCs. These receptor sequences come from a donor aged 10-29 years with latent tuberculosis or without tuberculosis infection. Some clones in this sample may be carry-over from other donors' samples.

The V gene is TRBV5-6, the J gene TRBJ2-7; weak D call: TRBD1 (6 bases). Trimming shortened V by 4 bases and J by 2 bases, and 10 bases separated the two germline ends. This CDR3 spans 13 amino acids. The germline V gene has CDR1 SGHDT and CDR2 YYEEEE. CDR3 sequence (DNA): TGTGCCAGCAGCCGGACAGTAACCTACGAGCAGTACTTC. Translating gives CASSRTVTYEQYF.

The chain has TRBV18 and TRBJ1-5, with unresolved D. The V end lost 5 bases, the J end lost 0 bases, and 14 bases lay between the germline ends. Germline lookup yields CDR1 KGHSH and CDR2 LQKENI. This CDR3 has 16 amino acids. The CDR3: CASSSVTENSNQPQHF. The CDR3 bases are TGTGCCAGCTCATCCGTTACAGAGAATAGCAATCAGCCCCAGCATTTT.

CDR3 sequence reads: CASSHSPERTSQFSRSDEQFF. In DNA form, the CDR3 reads TGCGCCAGCAGCCACTCCCCTGAAAGGACTAGCCAATTTAGTAGGAGCGATGAGCAGTTCTTC. The V call is TRBV5-1, the J call TRBJ2-1, with 8 bases matching TRBD2. Trimming removed 4 bases from V and 8 bases from J; junction bases left unmatched: 29. The CDR3 totals 21 residues. Germline CDR1 is SGHRS and CDR2 is YFSETQ. Full variable domain (remainder filled in from reference TRBV5-1 and TRBJ2-1): KAGVTQTPRYLIKTRGQQVTLSCSPISGHRSVSWYQQTPGQGLQFLFEYFSETQRNKGNFPGRFSGRQFSNSRSEMNVSTLELGDSALYLCASSHSPERTSQFSRSDEQFFGPGTRLTVL.

This clone was picked up one time. The V and J genes are TRBV4-3 and TRBJ2-1; TRBD2 matches at 7 bases. Trimming at V came to 0 bases and at J to 6 bases, leaving 5 bases not matched to a gene. Per germline, CDR1 LGHNA and CDR2 YSLEER. This CDR3 is 15 amino acids long. The CDR3 nucleotides are TGCGCCAGCAGCCAAGATCTTAGCGGGCCCAATGAGCAGTTCTTC. Translated, it gives CASSQDLSGPNEQFF.

This chain uses TRBV7-9 with TRBJ2-7; a possible D gene is TRBD1 (5 bases). V shed 0 bases and J shed 3 bases, with 12 bases lying between them. Germline CDR1 is SEHNR and CDR2 is FQNEAQ (reference sequence). This CDR3 has 15 amino acids. In nucleotides, the CDR3 is TGTGCCAGCAGCTTAGCCCCCGACAGACTCTACGAGCAGTACTTC. Protein: CASSLAPDRLYEQYF.

V usage is TRBV18 and J usage is TRBJ2-2; no firm D call. Germline V gene sequence: CDR1 KGHSH, CDR2 LQKENI. Trimming stripped 3 bases from V and 0 bases from J, with 11 bases between. This CDR3 has 16 residues. CDR3 in DNA: TGTGCCAGCTCACCCGCGATGATCGCGAACACCGGGGAGCTGTTTTTT. This sequence encodes CASSPAMIANTGELFF.

The chain is built from TRBV5-4 and TRBJ1-1, with D uncertain. CDR3 length equals 12 residues. With 1 base removed from V and 2 bases from J, the gap between germline ends came to 3 bases. Germline lookup yields CDR1 SGHNT and CDR2 YYREEE (reference sequence). The CDR3: CASSLQNTEAFF. For the CDR3, the DNA is TGTGCCAGCAGCTTGCAAAACACTGAAGCTTTCTTT.

This clone is a singleton in its sample. The chain uses TRBV10-1 and TRBJ2-1, with TRBD1 identical over 7 bases. Looked up from germline, CDR1 is WNHNN and CDR2 is SYGVQD (reference sequence). V was clipped by 4 bases and J by 12 bases; unmatched bases: 9. The length of the CDR3 is 13 residues. For the CDR3, the DNA is TGCGCCAGCAGTGGGACAGGTCGTCTTGGGCAGTTCTTC. As protein: CASSGTGRLGQFF.

This chain joins TRBV7-2 and TRBJ1-5; a possible D gene is TRBD1 (5 bases). Trimming removed 8 bases from V and 2 bases from J, with 10 bases in between. Germline V gene lookup returns CDR1 SGHTA and CDR2 FQGNSA. This CDR3 region has 13 residues. In DNA form, the CDR3 reads TGTGCCAGCCGGGGGGAGGGCAATCAGCCCCAGCATTTT. Translating gives CASRGEGNQPQHF.

The chain recombines TRBV18 with TRBJ1-5; 9 bases agree with TRBD1. This CDR3 is 14 amino acids long. The germline V gene encodes CDR1 KGHSH and CDR2 LQKENI. V lost 6 bases and J lost 6; bases outside the gene matches: 6. The CDR3 DNA reads as TGTGCCAGCTCGGGGGACAGGGTACTTCAGCCCCAGCATTTT. It encodes CASSGDRVLQPQHF.

The chain joins TRBV6-5 to TRBJ2-4, with a weak D call TRBD2 (5 bases). Germline CDR1 and CDR2: MNHEY and SVGAGI. This CDR3 is built from 15 residues. V lost 5 bases and J lost 0, with 11 bases in between. CDR3 nucleotide sequence: TGTGCCAGCAGTCGGGGTGTCCAAGCCAAAAACATTCAGTACTTC. Its translation is CASSRGVQAKNIQYF.

The V call is TRBV7-9, the J call TRBJ2-7, with TRBD2 identical over 9 bases. CDR3 size: 14 residues. Losses at the gene ends were 5 bases for V and 2 bases for J; bases not matched to a gene: 4. Germline CDR1 reads SEHNR; CDR2 reads FQNEAQ (reference sequence). The CDR3 DNA reads as TGTGCCAGCAGCCCCGGGACTAGCACCTACGAGCAGTACTTC. This encodes CASSPGTSTYEQYF.

This chain links TRBV4-1 with TRBJ2-7, with 9 bases aligning to TRBD2. Germline lookup yields CDR1 MGHRA and CDR2 YSYEKL. Trimming removed 3 bases from V and 1 base from J; junction bases left unmatched: 4. This CDR3 comprises 15 residues. CDR3 in amino acids: CASSQRLAASYEQYF. The CDR3 coding sequence is TGCGCCAGCAGCCAGAGACTAGCGGCTTCCTACGAGCAGTACTTC.

V gene TRBV29-1 combines with J gene TRBJ1-2; 10 bases align to TRBD1. From germline, CDR1 is SQVTM and CDR2 ANQGSEA. V gave up 8 bases and J gave up 8 bases; unmatched junction bases: 14. The CDR3 has 14 residues. The CDR3 is CSIGKGTGDGGYTF. The CDR3, as DNA: TGCAGCATTGGAAAAGGGACAGGGGACGGAGGCTACACCTTC.

This chain uses TRBV27 with TRBJ2-1; 8 bases match TRBD2. Germline CDR1 and CDR2: MNHEY and SMNVEV (reference sequence). The CDR3 is 16 amino acids. V was pared by 2 bases and J by 2 bases, with 5 bases of the junction left unmatched. The CDR3 sequence is CASSLQRESAYNEQFF. Here the CDR3 DNA reads TGTGCCAGCAGTTTACAGCGGGAGTCTGCCTACAATGAGCAGTTCTTC.

The chain employs TRBV7-8 and TRBJ2-5; D may be TRBD2 (6 bases). Trimming took off 4 bases at V and 5 bases at J, with 11 bases between the two ends. Germline-derived CDR1 and CDR2 are SGHVS and FQNEAQ. The CDR3 is 13 residues long. In DNA, the CDR3 is TGTGCCAGCAGCTCCTGGGAGGTGGAGACCCAGTACTTC. It codes for CASSSWEVETQYF.

The chain couples TRBV30 to TRBJ2-7; D gene ambiguous. This CDR3 comprises 11 residues. Between the trimmed V and J ends, which lost 0 bases and 6 bases, there was a span of 6 bases. Germline-derived CDR1 and CDR2 are GTSNPN and SVGIG (reference sequence). The CDR3 sequence is CAWSVEVEQYF. CDR3 nucleotides: TGTGCCTGGAGTGTAGAGGTCGAGCAGTACTTC.

This clone appeared a few times. The chain combines TRBV11-1 with TRBJ1-2; the match to TRBD1 covers 8 bases. The J segment lost 7 bases and the V segment lost 5 bases, leaving 12 bases of the junction unmatched. From germline, CDR1 is SGHAT and CDR2 FQDESV (reference sequence). The CDR3 consists of 15 residues. CDR3 in amino acids: CASSLRTGTAFGYTF. CDR3 in DNA: TGTGCCAGCAGCCTCCGGACAGGGACAGCCTTTGGCTACACCTTC.

The chain is built from TRBV28 and TRBJ1-1; the D is unclear. The V end lost 9 bases, the J end lost 4 bases, and 9 bases lay between the germline ends. Germline CDR1 reads MDHEN; CDR2 reads SYDVKM. There are 11 residues in the CDR3. CDR3 DNA: TGTGCCAGTTCGGGTGTCACTGAAGCTTTCTTT. The encoded protein is CASSGVTEAFF.

The chain recombines TRBV2 with TRBJ1-5; 7 bases map to TRBD1. Germline assignment: CDR1 SNHLY and CDR2 FYNNEI. The CDR3 spans 17 residues. V shed 4 bases, J shed 1 base, and the junction held 10 bases outside the gene matches. The CDR3 DNA follows: TGTGCCAGCAGTGGGGGTCTGAGGACAGGAAGCAATCAGCCCCAGCATTTT. This encodes CASSGGLRTGSNQPQHF. Using reference TRBV2 and TRBJ1-5 for the parts outside the CDR3, the full variable domain is EPEVTQTPSHQVTQMGQEVILRCVPISNHLYFYWYRQILGQKVEFLVSFYNNEISEKSEIFDDQFSVERPDGSNFTLKIRSTKLEDSAMYFCASSGGLRTGSNQPQHFGDGTRLSIL.

In this sample, this clone turned up once. The chain employs TRBV7-2 and TRBJ1-5, with a weak D call TRBD1 (6 bases). This CDR3 spans 16 amino acids. CDR1 is SGHTA, CDR2 FQGNSA, per germline. Trimming shortened V by 5 bases and J by 2 bases, and 16 bases separated the two germline ends. Here the CDR3 DNA reads TGTGCCAGCAGCCCGATTACAGGGTTTGGCAATCAGCCCCAGCATTTT. Amino acids: CASSPITGFGNQPQHF.

The chain carries TRBV10-1 and TRBJ2-1; no clear D gene. Trimming removed 7 bases at V and 6 bases at J, with 13 bases between. Germline V gene lookup returns CDR1 WNHNN and CDR2 SYGVQD (reference sequence). This CDR3 has 13 amino acids. CDR3 nucleotides: TGCGCCAGCATGTCCCGGGTGTCCAATGAGCAGTTCTTC. Encoded protein: CASMSRVSNEQFF.

V usage is TRBV7-9 and J usage is TRBJ1-1; D is uncertain. Trimming took 5 bases from V and 10 from J, leaving 17 bases between them. The CDR3 runs to 13 residues. Germline CDR1 reads SEHNR; CDR2 reads FQNEAQ (reference sequence). The CDR3 loop is CASSTRAGYGAFF. The DNA of the CDR3 is TGTGCCAGCAGCACCCGGGCGGGGTACGGAGCTTTCTTT.

The chain links TRBV19 to TRBJ2-7; 13 nucleotides match TRBD2. The CDR3 is made up of 15 amino acids. CDR1 and CDR2 from the germline V gene are LNHDA and SQIVND (reference sequence). V shed 2 bases, J shed 3 bases, and the junction held 1 base outside the gene matches. In nucleotides, the CDR3 is TGTGCCAGTAGTATAAGGACTAGCGGGAGCTACGAGCAGTACTTC. Its protein product is CASSIRTSGSYEQYF.

The genes are TRBV7-8 and TRBJ1-1; possible D gene TRBD1, 5 bases. Trimming removed 1 base from V and 2 bases from J, with 8 bases in between. The CDR3 has 14 residues. Germline V gene data show CDR1 as SGHVS and CDR2 as FQNEAQ. The CDR3 nucleotides read TGTGCCAGCAGCTTAGGACGGACAAACACTGAAGCTTTCTTT. Amino acid sequence: CASSLGRTNTEAFF.

V usage is TRBV4-3 and J usage is TRBJ1-1; a possible D gene is TRBD1 (5 bases). From germline, CDR1 is LGHNA and CDR2 YSLEER. The V end was cut by 0 bases, the J end by 3 bases, with 11 bases between. The CDR3 is 15 amino acids. CDR3 amino acids: CASSQDGGEDTEAFF. The CDR3 DNA reads as TGCGCCAGCAGCCAAGACGGAGGGGAGGACACTGAAGCTTTCTTT.

The chain carries TRBV28 and TRBJ2-7, with a possible D match to TRBD1 (7 bases). The CDR3 runs to 14 residues. V was trimmed by 5 bases and J by 4 bases, leaving 15 bases between them. Germline lookup yields CDR1 MDHEN and CDR2 SYDVKM. The CDR3 region has the DNA TGTGCCAGCAGTAGGACAGGAGGGTTTTACGAGCAGTACTTC. Amino acid sequence: CASSRTGGFYEQYF.

The chain links TRBV13 to TRBJ2-7; D may be TRBD2 (6 bases). The CDR3 covers 15 residues. CDR1 and CDR2 from the germline V gene are PRHDT and FYEKMQ (reference sequence). V lost 5 bases and J lost 0, with 14 bases in between. The chain's CDR3 is CASSPGGTGSYEQYF. The DNA of the CDR3 is TGTGCCAGCAGCCCCGGCGGGACGGGCTCCTACGAGCAGTACTTC.